Listed below are T cell receptor beta chains from one sample, sequenced in a study of CD8 T cells in ankylosing spondylitis. MiXCR, applied by TCRdb to the 5' RACE reads, yields one record per CDR3 protein. The sample includes about 540,000 distinct CDR3 sequences, roughly an eighth of them seen just once. Material for sequencing was blood, either unsorted or a sorted T cell fraction (not recorded which). The receptor source for this set is a male donor with ankylosing spondylitis. CDR3s include the opening cysteine and the closing phenylalanine or tryptophan. A D gene is named only where the DNA matches it firmly. A row's size may be missing; if present it is once, few, many or a size class.

V: TRBV6-2/TRBV6-3; D: NA; J: TRBJ2-1; size: few; length: 13; CDR3: CASSYLTPNEQFF; DNA: TGTGCCAGCAGTTATTTAACCCCCAATGAGCAGTTCTTC
V: TRBV25-1; D: TRBD2; J: TRBJ2-1; size: NA; length: 16; CDR3: CASRGESGSSYNEQFF; DNA: TGTGCCAGCCGGGGGGAGTCGGGGAGCTCCTACAATGAGCAGTTCTTC
V: TRBV19; D: TRBD2; J: TRBJ2-1; size: few; length: 14; CDR3: CASSLAGGWNEQFF; DNA: TGTGCCAGTAGTTTAGCGGGAGGGTGGAATGAGCAGTTCTTC
V: TRBV12-3/TRBV12-4; D: TRBD1; J: TRBJ2-7; size: many; length: 14; CDR3: CASRNRDRDYEQYF; DNA: TGTGCCAGCAGAAACCGGGACAGGGACTACGAGCAGTACTTC
V: TRBV28; D: NA; J: TRBJ1-1; size: NA; length: 14; CDR3: CASSLGPGRTEAFF; DNA: TGTGCCAGCAGTTTAGGGCCAGGGCGCACTGAAGCTTTCTTT
V: TRBV20-1; D: TRBD1; J: TRBJ1-6; size: NA; length: 16; CDR3: CSARARDRVLNSPLHF; DNA: TGCAGTGCTAGGGCCAGGGACAGGGTCCTTAATTCACCCCTCCACTTT
V: TRBV5-5; D: NA; J: TRBJ2-2; size: few; length: 16; CDR3: CASSQTAGTNTGELFF; DNA: TGTGCCAGCAGCCAAACGGCAGGGACGAACACCGGGGAGCTGTTTTTT
V: TRBV20-1; D: NA; J: TRBJ1-4; size: many; length: 14; CDR3: CSAWDPSPNEKLFF; DNA: TGCAGTGCTTGGGATCCTTCCCCTAATGAAAAACTGTTTTTT
V: TRBV6-6; D: NA; J: TRBJ2-1; size: NA; length: 13; CDR3: CASRRTDYNEQFF; DNA: TGTGCCAGCCGACGGACGGACTACAATGAGCAGTTCTTC
V: TRBV18; D: NA; J: TRBJ2-3; size: NA; length: 14; CDR3: CASSPVGSGDTQYF; DNA: TGTGCCAGCTCACCGGTGGGTTCCGGAGATACGCAGTATTTT
V: TRBV7-8; D: TRBD1; J: TRBJ1-5; size: few; length: 15; CDR3: CASSPRWTGSQPQHF; DNA: TGTGCCAGCAGCCCAAGGTGGACAGGGAGCCAGCCCCAGCATTTT
V: TRBV15; D: NA; J: TRBJ2-3; size: few; length: 16; CDR3: CATSRGGRGRPDTQYF; DNA: TGTGCCACCAGCAGAGGGGGGCGGGGGAGGCCAGATACGCAGTATTTT
V: TRBV5-1; D: NA; J: TRBJ1-5; size: many; length: 13; CDR3: CASSLEGSQPQHF; DNA: TGCGCCAGCAGCTTGGAGGGGAGTCAGCCCCAGCATTTT
V: TRBV20-1; D: NA; J: TRBJ2-5; size: many; length: 12; CDR3: CSARAVQETQYF; DNA: TGCAGTGCCAGAGCGGTTCAAGAGACCCAGTACTTC
V: TRBV5-1; D: TRBD1; J: TRBJ2-1; size: few; length: 16; CDR3: CASSLAGQGAEWEQFF; DNA: TGCGCCAGCAGCTTGGCCGGACAGGGGGCTGAATGGGAGCAGTTCTTC
V: TRBV4-1; D: TRBD1; J: TRBJ1-4; size: many; length: 14; CDR3: CASSPTGVEEKLFF; DNA: TGCGCCAGCAGCCCGACAGGGGTTGAGGAAAAACTGTTTTTT
V: TRBV7-8; D: NA; J: TRBJ2-2; size: many; length: 15; CDR3: CASSLATGYTGELFF; DNA: TGTGCCAGCAGCTTAGCGACCGGGTACACCGGGGAGCTGTTTTTT
V: TRBV14; D: NA; J: TRBJ2-3; size: few; length: 15; CDR3: CASSPTNSPADTQYF; DNA: TGTGCCAGCAGCCCCACGAACTCGCCGGCAGATACGCAGTATTTT
V: TRBV18; D: TRBD1; J: TRBJ1-3; size: NA; length: 16; CDR3: CASSLGQDLLGNTIYF; DNA: TGTGCCAGCTCACTCGGACAGGACCTACTCGGAAACACCATATATTTT
V: TRBV2; D: TRBD1; J: TRBJ1-6; size: NA; length: 14; CDR3: CASKKTGDNSPLHF; DNA: TGTGCCAGCAAAAAGACAGGGGACAATTCACCCCTCCACTTT
V: TRBV10-3; D: NA; J: TRBJ1-4; size: NA; length: 15; CDR3: CAISEPRQNGEKLFF; DNA: TGTGCCATCAGTGAACCTCGGCAGAACGGTGAAAAACTGTTTTTT
V: TRBV7-9; D: TRBD1; J: TRBJ2-7; size: few; length: 14; CDR3: CASSHLGQVEEQYF; DNA: TGTGCCAGCAGCCACCTCGGACAGGTAGAAGAGCAGTACTTC
V: TRBV12-3/TRBV12-4; D: TRBD2; J: TRBJ2-1; size: many; length: 15; CDR3: CASSLGGLGGNEQFF; DNA: TGTGCCAGCAGTTTAGGAGGACTAGGTGGCAATGAGCAGTTCTTC
V: TRBV7-2; D: TRBD2; J: TRBJ2-1; size: NA; length: 14; CDR3: CASSRSGLGDEQFF; DNA: TGTGCCAGCAGCCGATCGGGACTAGGGGATGAGCAGTTCTTC
V: TRBV20-1; D: NA; J: TRBJ2-2; size: few; length: 12; CDR3: CSARKPPGELFF; DNA: TGCAGTGCTAGAAAGCCGCCCGGGGAGCTGTTTTTT
V: TRBV7-9; D: NA; J: TRBJ2-7; size: few; length: 13; CDR3: CASSPPEGEETYF; DNA: TGTGCCAGCAGCCCCCCAGAGGGGGAGGAAACGTACTTC
V: TRBV5-1; D: TRBD2; J: TRBJ2-5; size: NA; length: 17; CDR3: CASSLALLAGELETQYF; DNA: TGCGCCAGCAGCTTGGCCTTACTAGCGGGAGAGTTGGAGACCCAGTACTTC
V: TRBV7-9; D: NA; J: TRBJ2-1; size: few; length: 14; CDR3: CAIDRGGRNNEQFF; DNA: TGTGCCATCGACAGGGGAGGGAGAAACAATGAGCAGTTCTTC
V: TRBV2; D: TRBD2; J: TRBJ2-1; size: NA; length: 15; CDR3: CASKIGTSGDNEQFF; DNA: TGTGCCAGCAAGATAGGGACTAGCGGCGACAATGAGCAGTTCTTC
V: TRBV20-1; D: TRBD1; J: TRBJ2-7; size: NA; length: 13; CDR3: CSAGGQGGDEQYF; DNA: TGCAGTGCTGGGGGACAGGGGGGGGACGAGCAGTACTTC
V: TRBV11-2; D: NA; J: TRBJ2-1; size: NA; length: 15; CDR3: CASTPVSRRNNEQFF; DNA: TGTGCCAGCACCCCGGTGAGTAGGAGGAACAATGAGCAGTTCTTC
V: TRBV12-3/TRBV12-4; D: TRBD2; J: TRBJ2-3; size: NA; length: 16; CDR3: CASSSRLTSGTDTQYF; DNA: TGTGCCAGCAGTTCCCGCCTGACTAGCGGCACAGATACGCAGTATTTT
V: TRBV4-1; D: TRBD1; J: TRBJ2-1; size: NA; length: 16; CDR3: CASSLRAGQGYNEQFF; DNA: TGCGCCAGCAGCCTCCGAGCTGGACAGGGTTACAATGAGCAGTTCTTC
V: TRBV20-1; D: NA; J: TRBJ1-4; size: few; length: 14; CDR3: CSARDHGGSEKLFF; DNA: TGCAGTGCTAGAGATCATGGAGGGAGTGAAAAACTGTTTTTT
V: TRBV7-2; D: NA; J: TRBJ2-1; size: NA; length: 15; CDR3: CASSLGPSDYNEQFF; DNA: TGTGCCAGCAGCTTAGGGCCTAGCGATTACAATGAGCAGTTCTTC
V: TRBV7-9; D: NA; J: TRBJ1-3; size: NA; length: 17; CDR3: CASSVVPGTSSGNTIYF; DNA: TGTGCCAGCAGCGTAGTCCCGGGCACGAGCTCTGGAAACACCATATATTTT
V: TRBV7-2; D: NA; J: TRBJ1-5; size: few; length: 14; CDR3: CASSYEEGPQPQHF; DNA: TGTGCCAGCAGCTATGAAGAGGGACCTCAGCCCCAGCATTTT
V: TRBV12-3/TRBV12-4; D: TRBD2; J: TRBJ2-2; size: many; length: 15; CDR3: CASTAGRANTGELFF; DNA: TGTGCCAGCACCGCCGGGAGGGCGAACACCGGGGAGCTGTTTTTT